These 10 T cell receptor beta chains originate from one sample sequenced in a study of technical replicates of blood from a handful of donors. Sequencing used immunoSEQ multiplex PCR; TCRdb keeps in-frame clones, though not all of them. This table holds approximately 13,000 clones, around 80% found once. Sequenced: PBMCs. These receptors originate from a human donor in good health.

The chain recombines TRBV6-1 with TRBJ2-3; TRBD1 agrees at 8 bases. The CDR3 length is 15 residues. Per germline, CDR1 MNHNS and CDR2 SASEGT. V was pared by 5 bases and J by 2 bases, with 6 bases of the junction left unmatched. In DNA form, the CDR3 reads TGTGCCAGCAGTCCCGGGACAGGAACCACAGATACGCAGTATTTT. This sequence encodes CASSPGTGTTDTQYF.

V gene TRBV7-6 combines with J gene TRBJ2-2; D is possibly TRBD2 (5 bases). Germline V lookup: CDR1 SGHVS, CDR2 FNYEAQ. The CDR3 runs to 14 residues. V was cut by 1 base and J by 4 bases, with 7 bases left in between. The CDR3 here is CASSLGTSTGELFF. In DNA form, the CDR3 reads TGTGCCAGCAGCTTAGGCACTAGCACCGGGGAGCTGTTTTTT.

CDR3 in amino acids: CASSIDLFNQPQHF. CDR3 in DNA: TGTGCCAGTAGTATAGATCTGTTCAATCAGCCCCAGCATTTT. V and J are TRBV19 and TRBJ1-5; D gene uncertain. Germline V lookup: CDR1 LNHDA, CDR2 SQIVND (reference sequence). The V end was cut by 0 bases, the J end by 3 bases, with 6 bases between. This CDR3 region has 14 residues. Using reference TRBV19 and TRBJ1-5 for the parts outside the CDR3, the full variable domain is DGGITQSPKYLFRKEGQNVTLSCEQNLNHDAMYWYRQDPGQGLRLIYYSQIVNDFQKGDIAEGYSVSREKKESFPLTVTSAQKNPTAFYLCASSIDLFNQPQHFGDGTRLSIL.

This clone was found a few times. V and J are TRBV5-5 and TRBJ2-2; D perhaps matches TRBD2 (5 bases). CDR1 and CDR2 from the germline V gene are SGHKS and YYEKEE (reference sequence). This CDR3 comprises 16 residues. V shed 0 bases and J shed 2 bases, with 11 bases lying between them. The CDR3 region is CASSLAGSGNTGELFF. CDR3 DNA sequence: TGTGCCAGCAGCTTGGCGGGCAGCGGAAACACCGGGGAGCTGTTTTTT. Looking up the rest from reference TRBV5-5 and TRBJ2-2 gives the full variable domain: DAGVTQSPTHLIKTRGQQVTLRCSPISGHKSVSWYQQVLGQGPQFIFQYYEKEERGRGNFPDRFSARQFPNYSSELNVNALLLGDSALYLCASSLAGSGNTGELFFGEGSRLTVL.

The genes are TRBV27 and TRBJ2-3; D perhaps matches TRBD2 (5 bases). This CDR3 has 16 amino acids. The germline CDR1 and CDR2 sequences are MNHEY and SMNVEV (reference sequence). V dropped 2 bases and J dropped 2 bases, with 14 bases sitting between them. The CDR3 here is CASSLIPGLSTDTQYF. The CDR3 nucleotides are TGTGCCAGCAGTTTAATACCTGGACTCTCCACAGATACGCAGTATTTT.

This chain connects TRBV2 to TRBJ1-1; TRBD1 matches at 12 bases. This CDR3 is 17 amino acids long. The J segment lost 5 bases and the V segment lost 1 base, leaving 8 bases of the junction unmatched. The germline CDR1 and CDR2 sequences are SNHLY and FYNNEI. In nucleotides, the CDR3 is TGTGCCAGCAGTGAAGTGGGGACAGGGGGCCGAGGGACTGAAGCTTTCTTT. Protein product: CASSEVGTGGRGTEAFF.

The rearrangement uses TRBV5-8 and TRBJ2-7; 7 nucleotides align to TRBD1. The V gene end was trimmed by 4 bases and the J gene end by 2 bases; junction bases not matched to a gene: 6. The CDR3 extends over 14 amino acids. Germline V CDR1 and CDR2: SGHTS, YDEGEE. The chain's CDR3 is CASSMGQYAYEQYF. CDR3 sequence (DNA): TGTGCCAGCAGCATGGGACAGTATGCCTACGAGCAGTACTTC. Filled out from reference TRBV5-8 and TRBJ2-7, the complete variable domain reads EAGVTQSPTHLIKTRGQQATLRCSPISGHTSVYWYQQALGLGLQFLLWYDEGEERNRGNFPPRFSGRQFPNYSSELNVNALELEDSALYLCASSMGQYAYEQYFGPGTRLTVT.

This chain uses TRBV10-3 with TRBJ2-7; 9 nucleotides align to TRBD2. The CDR3 consists of 14 residues. Trimming removed 2 bases from V and 5 bases from J; junction bases left unmatched: 4. Germline CDR1 is ENHRY and CDR2 is SYGVKD. The CDR3 protein is CAISEAGGGNEQYF. As DNA, the CDR3 is TGTGCCATCAGTGAGGCGGGAGGGGGGAACGAGCAGTACTTC.

In DNA, the CDR3 is TGCAGCGCTGCCCCGGGGGACTCATCGTCGGGGACCCAGTACTTC. This gives the protein CSAAPGDSSSGTQYF. The rearrangement uses TRBV29-1 and TRBJ2-5; D may be TRBD2 (6 bases). V lost 7 bases and J 7 bases, leaving 25 bases between the germline ends. Germline CDR1 SQVTM, CDR2 ANQGSEA. The CDR3 totals 15 residues.

CDR3 sequence reads: CASNPSTPEQYF. The CDR3 DNA sequence: TGTGCCAGCAACCCTAGCACCCCCGAGCAGTACTTC. The chain has TRBV2 and TRBJ2-7; weak D call: TRBD2 (5 bases). Germline V gene data show CDR1 as SNHLY and CDR2 as FYNNEI. The V end lost 7 bases, the J end lost 6 bases, and 13 bases lay between the germline ends. The CDR3 is 12 amino acids. Full variable domain (remainder filled in from reference TRBV2 and TRBJ2-7): EPEVTQTPSHQVTQMGQEVILRCVPISNHLYFYWYRQILGQKVEFLVSFYNNEISEKSEIFDDQFSVERPDGSNFTLKIRSTKLEDSAMYFCASNPSTPEQYFGPGTRLTVT.